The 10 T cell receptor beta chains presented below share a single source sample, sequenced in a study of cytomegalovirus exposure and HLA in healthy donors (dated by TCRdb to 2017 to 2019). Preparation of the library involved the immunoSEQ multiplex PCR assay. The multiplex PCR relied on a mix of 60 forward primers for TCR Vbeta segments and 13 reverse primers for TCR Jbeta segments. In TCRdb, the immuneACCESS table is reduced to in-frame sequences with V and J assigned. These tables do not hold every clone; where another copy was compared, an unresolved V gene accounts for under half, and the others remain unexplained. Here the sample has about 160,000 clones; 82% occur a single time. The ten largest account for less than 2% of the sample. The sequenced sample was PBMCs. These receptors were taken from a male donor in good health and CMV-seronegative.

CDR3 region: CASSQDLLAGGWGTDTQYF. The CDR3 DNA follows: TGTGCCAGCAGCCAAGATCTCCTAGCGGGGGGGTGGGGCACAGATACGCAGTATTTT. This chain links TRBV4-2 with TRBJ2-3; 12 nucleotides line up with TRBD2. The CDR3 loop spans 19 amino acids. Germline values: CDR1 LGHNA, CDR2 YNFKEQ. With V trimmed by 0 bases and J by 1 base, 8 bases remained unmatched.

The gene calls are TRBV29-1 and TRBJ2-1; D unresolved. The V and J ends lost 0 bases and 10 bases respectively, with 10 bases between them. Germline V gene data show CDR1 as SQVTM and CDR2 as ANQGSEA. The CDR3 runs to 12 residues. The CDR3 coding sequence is TGCAGCGTTGAAGATCACACGTTGGAGCAGTTCTTC. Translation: CSVEDHTLEQFF.

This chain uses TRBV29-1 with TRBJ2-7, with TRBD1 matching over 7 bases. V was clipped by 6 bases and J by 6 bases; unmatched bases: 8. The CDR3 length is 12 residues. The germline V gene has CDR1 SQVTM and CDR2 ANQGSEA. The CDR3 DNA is TGCAGCGTGGCACGACAGGGTCGCGAGCAGTACTTC. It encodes CSVARQGREQYF.

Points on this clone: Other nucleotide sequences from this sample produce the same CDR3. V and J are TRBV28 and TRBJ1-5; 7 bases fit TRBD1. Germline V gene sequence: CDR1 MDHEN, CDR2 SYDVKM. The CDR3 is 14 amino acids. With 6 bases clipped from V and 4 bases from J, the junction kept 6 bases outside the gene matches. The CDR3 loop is CASSFGDRNQPQHF. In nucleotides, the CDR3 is TGTGCCAGCAGCTTCGGGGACAGAAATCAGCCCCAGCATTTT.

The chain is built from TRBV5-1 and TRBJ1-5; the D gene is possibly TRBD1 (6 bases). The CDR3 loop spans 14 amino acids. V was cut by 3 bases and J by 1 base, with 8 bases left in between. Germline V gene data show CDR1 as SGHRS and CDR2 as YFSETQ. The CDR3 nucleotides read TGCGCCAGCAGCTCTGGACAGAGCAATCAGCCCCAGCATTTT. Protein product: CASSSGQSNQPQHF.

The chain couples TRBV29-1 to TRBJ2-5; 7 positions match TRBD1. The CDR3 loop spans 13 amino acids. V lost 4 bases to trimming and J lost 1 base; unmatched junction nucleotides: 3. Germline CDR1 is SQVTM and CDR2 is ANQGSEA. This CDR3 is CSVAGTAQETQYF. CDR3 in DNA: TGCAGCGTTGCCGGGACAGCCCAAGAGACCCAGTACTTC.

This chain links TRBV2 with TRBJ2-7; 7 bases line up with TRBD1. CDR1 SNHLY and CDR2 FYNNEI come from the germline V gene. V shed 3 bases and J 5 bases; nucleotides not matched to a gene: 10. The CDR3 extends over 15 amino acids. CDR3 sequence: CASSDKQGIMDEQYF. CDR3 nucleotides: TGTGCCAGCAGTGACAAACAGGGGATCATGGACGAGCAGTACTTC.

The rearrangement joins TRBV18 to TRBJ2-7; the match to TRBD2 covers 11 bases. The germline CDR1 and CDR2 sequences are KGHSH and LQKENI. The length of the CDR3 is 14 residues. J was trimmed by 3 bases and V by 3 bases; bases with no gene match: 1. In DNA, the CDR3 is TGTGCCAGCTCACCGGGACTAGCGGTCTACGAGCAGTACTTC. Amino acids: CASSPGLAVYEQYF.

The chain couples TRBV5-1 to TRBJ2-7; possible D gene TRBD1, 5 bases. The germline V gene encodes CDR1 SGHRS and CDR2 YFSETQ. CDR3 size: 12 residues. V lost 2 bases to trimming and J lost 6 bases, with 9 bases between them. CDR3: CASSLHDSEQYF. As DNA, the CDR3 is TGCGCCAGCAGCTTACACGACAGCGAGCAGTACTTC.

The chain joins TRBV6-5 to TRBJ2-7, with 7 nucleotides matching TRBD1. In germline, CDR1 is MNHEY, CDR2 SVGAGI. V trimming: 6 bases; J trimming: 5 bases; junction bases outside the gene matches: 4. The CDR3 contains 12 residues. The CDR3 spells CASRPTGDEQYF. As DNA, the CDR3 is TGTGCCAGCAGACCTACAGGGGACGAGCAGTACTTC.